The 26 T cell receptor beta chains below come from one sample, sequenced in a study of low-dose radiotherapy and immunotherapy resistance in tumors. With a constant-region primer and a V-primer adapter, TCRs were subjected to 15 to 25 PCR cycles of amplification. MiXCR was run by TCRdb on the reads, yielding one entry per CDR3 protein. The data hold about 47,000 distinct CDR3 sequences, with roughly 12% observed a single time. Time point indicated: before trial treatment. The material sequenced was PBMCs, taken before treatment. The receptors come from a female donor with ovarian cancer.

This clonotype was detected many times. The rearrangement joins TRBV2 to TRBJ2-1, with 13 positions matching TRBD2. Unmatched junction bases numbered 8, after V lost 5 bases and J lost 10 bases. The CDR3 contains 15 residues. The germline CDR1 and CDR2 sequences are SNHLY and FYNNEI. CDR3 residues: CASSSTSGGAGEQFF. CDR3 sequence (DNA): TGTGCCAGCAGTTCCACTAGCGGGGGGGCCGGGGAGCAGTTCTTC.

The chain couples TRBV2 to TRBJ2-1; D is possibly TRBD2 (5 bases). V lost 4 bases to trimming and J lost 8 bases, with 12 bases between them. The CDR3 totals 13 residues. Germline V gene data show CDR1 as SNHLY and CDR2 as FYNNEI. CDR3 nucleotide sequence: TGTGCCAGCAGTGGGACTTCCCGGCATGAGCAGTTCTTC. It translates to CASSGTSRHEQFF. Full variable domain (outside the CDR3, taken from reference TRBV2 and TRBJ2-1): EPEVTQTPSHQVTQMGQEVILRCVPISNHLYFYWYRQILGQKVEFLVSFYNNEISEKSEIFDDQFSVERPDGSNFTLKIRSTKLEDSAMYFCASSGTSRHEQFFGPGTRLTVL.

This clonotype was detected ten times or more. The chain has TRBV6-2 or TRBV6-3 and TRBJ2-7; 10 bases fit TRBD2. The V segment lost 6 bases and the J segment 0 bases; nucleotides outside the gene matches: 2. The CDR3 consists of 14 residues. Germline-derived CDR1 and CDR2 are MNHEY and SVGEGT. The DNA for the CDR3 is TGTGCCAGCAGGCTAGCGGGGGTCTCCTACGAGCAGTACTTC. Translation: CASRLAGVSYEQYF.

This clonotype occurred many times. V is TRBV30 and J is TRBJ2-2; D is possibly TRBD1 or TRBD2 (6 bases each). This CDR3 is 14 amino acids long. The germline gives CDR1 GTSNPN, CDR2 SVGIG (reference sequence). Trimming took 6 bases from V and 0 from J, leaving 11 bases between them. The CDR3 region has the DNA TGTGCCTGCGGGGGCACCTCGAACACCGGGGAGCTGTTTTTT. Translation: CACGGTSNTGELFF.

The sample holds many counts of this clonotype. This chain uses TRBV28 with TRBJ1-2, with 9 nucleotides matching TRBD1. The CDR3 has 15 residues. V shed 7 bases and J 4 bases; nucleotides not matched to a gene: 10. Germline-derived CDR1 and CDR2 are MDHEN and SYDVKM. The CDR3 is CASNLRTGVAYGYTF. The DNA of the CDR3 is TGTGCCAGCAACCTGAGGACAGGGGTGGCCTATGGCTACACCTTC.

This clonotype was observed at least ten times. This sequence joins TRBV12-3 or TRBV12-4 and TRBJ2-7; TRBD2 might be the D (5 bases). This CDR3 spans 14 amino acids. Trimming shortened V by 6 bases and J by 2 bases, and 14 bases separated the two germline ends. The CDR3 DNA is TGTGCCAGCAGGATTAGCGCTGGAGCCTACGAGCAGTACTTC. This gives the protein CASRISAGAYEQYF.

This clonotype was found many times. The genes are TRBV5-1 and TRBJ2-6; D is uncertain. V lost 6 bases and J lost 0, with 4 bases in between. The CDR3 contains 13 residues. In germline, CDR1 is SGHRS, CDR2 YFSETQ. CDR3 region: CASNPSGANVLTF. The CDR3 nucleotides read TGCGCCAGCAACCCCTCTGGGGCCAACGTCCTGACTTTC.

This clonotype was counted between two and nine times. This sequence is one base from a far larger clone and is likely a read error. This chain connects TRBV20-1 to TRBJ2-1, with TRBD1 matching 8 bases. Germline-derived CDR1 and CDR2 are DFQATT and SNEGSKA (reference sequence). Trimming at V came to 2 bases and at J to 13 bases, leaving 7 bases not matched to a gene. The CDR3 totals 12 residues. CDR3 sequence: CSARQGAKTQFF. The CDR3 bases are TGCAGTGCTAGACAGGGGGCAAAGACCCAGTTCTTC.

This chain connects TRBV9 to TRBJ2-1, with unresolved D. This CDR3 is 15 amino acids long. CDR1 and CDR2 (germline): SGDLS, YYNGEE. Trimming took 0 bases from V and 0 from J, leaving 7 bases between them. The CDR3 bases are TGTGCCAGCAGCGTAGACAGTAGCTCCTACAATGAGCAGTTCTTC. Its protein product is CASSVDSSSYNEQFF.

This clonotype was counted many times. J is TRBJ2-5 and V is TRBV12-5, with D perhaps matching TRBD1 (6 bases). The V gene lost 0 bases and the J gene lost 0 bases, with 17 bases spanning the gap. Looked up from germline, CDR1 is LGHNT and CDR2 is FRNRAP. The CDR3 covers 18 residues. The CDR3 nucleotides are TGTGCTAGTGGTTTGGTACTGGGACACCGAGGGTACCAAGAGACCCAGTACTTC. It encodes CASGLVLGHRGYQETQYF.

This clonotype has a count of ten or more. CDR3 in amino acids: CASSMLSSGANVLTF. CDR3 coding DNA: TGTGCCAGTAGTATGTTGAGCTCTGGGGCCAACGTCCTGACTTTC. The chain uses TRBV19 and TRBJ2-6; no clear D gene. The CDR3 is made up of 15 amino acids. Between the trimmed V and J ends, which lost 3 bases and 0 bases, there was a span of 6 bases. The germline V gene has CDR1 LNHDA and CDR2 SQIVND (reference sequence).

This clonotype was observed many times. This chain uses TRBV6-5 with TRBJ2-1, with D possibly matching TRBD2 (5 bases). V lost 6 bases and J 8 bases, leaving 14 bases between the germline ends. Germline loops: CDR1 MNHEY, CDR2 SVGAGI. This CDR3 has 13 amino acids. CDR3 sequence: CASRPGLFYEQFF. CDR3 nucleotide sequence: TGTGCCAGCAGACCCGGACTTTTCTATGAGCAGTTCTTC.

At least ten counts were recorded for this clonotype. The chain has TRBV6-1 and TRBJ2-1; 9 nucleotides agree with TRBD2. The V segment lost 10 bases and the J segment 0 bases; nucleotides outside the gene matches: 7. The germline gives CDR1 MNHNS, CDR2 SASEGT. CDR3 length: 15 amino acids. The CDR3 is CATWTSEASYNEQFF. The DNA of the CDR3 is TGTGCCACTTGGACTAGCGAGGCCTCCTACAATGAGCAGTTCTTC.

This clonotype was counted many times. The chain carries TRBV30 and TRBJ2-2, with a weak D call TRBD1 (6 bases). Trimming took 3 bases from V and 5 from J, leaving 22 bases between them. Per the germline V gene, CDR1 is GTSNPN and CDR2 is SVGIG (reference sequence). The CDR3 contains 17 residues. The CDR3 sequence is CAWSAWGPTPGTGELFF. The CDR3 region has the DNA TGTGCCTGGAGCGCTTGGGGGCCTACCCCGGGAACCGGGGAGCTGTTTTTT.

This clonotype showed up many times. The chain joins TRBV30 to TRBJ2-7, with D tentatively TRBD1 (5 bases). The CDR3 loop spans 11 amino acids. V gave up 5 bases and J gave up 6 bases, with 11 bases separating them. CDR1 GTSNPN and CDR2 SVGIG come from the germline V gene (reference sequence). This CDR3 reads CAWSLGAEQYF. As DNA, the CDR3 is TGTGCCTGGTCCCTAGGGGCCGAGCAGTACTTC.

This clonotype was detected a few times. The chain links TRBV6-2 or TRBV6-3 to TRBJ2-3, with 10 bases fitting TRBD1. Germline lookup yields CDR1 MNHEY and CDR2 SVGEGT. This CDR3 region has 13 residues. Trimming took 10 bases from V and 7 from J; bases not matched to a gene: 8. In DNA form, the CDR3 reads TGTGCCACCTTACCGGGACAGGGGTATACGCAGTATTTT. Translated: CATLPGQGYTQYF.

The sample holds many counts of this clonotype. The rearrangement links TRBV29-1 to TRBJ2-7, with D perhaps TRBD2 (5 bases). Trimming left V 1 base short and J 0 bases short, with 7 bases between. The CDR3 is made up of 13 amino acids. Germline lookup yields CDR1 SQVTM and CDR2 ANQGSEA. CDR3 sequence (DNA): TGCAGCGTTGAAGCGGGGAACTCCTACGAGCAGTACTTC. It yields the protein CSVEAGNSYEQYF.

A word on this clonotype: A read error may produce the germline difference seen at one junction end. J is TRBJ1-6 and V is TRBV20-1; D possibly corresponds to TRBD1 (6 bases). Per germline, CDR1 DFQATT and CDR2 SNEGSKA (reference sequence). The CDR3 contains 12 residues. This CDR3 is CSAGDILSPLQF. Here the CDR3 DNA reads TGCAGTGCTGGGGACATTTTGTCACCGCTCCAGTTT.

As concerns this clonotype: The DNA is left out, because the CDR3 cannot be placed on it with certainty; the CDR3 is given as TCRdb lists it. CDR3 protein: CASSFYICSAPPGQNTEAFF. The gene calls are TRBV5-6 and TRBJ1-1; no DNA check was done on the table's D call, TRBD1. Termini included, the CDR3 measures 20 amino acids. Germline CDR1 reads SGHDT; CDR2 reads YYEEEE.

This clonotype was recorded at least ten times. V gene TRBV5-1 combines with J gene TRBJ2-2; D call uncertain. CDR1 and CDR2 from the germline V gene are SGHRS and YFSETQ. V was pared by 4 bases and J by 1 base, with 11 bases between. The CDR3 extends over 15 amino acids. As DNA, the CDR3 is TGCGCCAGCAGCCTTGGTTCCCAGAACACCGGGGAGCTGTTTTTT. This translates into CASSLGSQNTGELFF.

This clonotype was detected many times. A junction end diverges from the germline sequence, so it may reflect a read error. Written as DNA, the CDR3 is TGTGCCAGCAGCCAAGACCGAGGCCCAGCAAGCAATGAGCAGTTTTTC. It translates to CASSQDRGPASNEQFF. The chain combines TRBV4-2 with TRBJ2-1; D unresolved. The CDR3 has 16 amino acids. Germline V gene lookup returns CDR1 LGHNA and CDR2 YNFKEQ.

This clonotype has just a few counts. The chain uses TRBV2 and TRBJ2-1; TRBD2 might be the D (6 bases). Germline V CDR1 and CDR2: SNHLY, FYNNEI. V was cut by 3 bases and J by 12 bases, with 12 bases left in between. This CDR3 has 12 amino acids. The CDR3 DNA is TGTGCCAGCAGTGATACCGGGACTCCGCAGTTCTTC. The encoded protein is CASSDTGTPQFF.

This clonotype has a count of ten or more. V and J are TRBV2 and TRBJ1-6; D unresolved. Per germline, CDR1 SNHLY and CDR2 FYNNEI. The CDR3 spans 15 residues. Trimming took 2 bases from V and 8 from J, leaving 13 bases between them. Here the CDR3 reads CASSENGLGYSPLHF. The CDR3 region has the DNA TGTGCCAGCAGTGAAAATGGACTCGGATATTCACCCCTCCACTTT.

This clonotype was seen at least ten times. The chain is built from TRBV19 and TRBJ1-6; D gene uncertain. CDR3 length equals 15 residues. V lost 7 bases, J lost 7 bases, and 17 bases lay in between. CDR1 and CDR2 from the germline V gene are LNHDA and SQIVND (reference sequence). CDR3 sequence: CASKRAGENNSPLHF. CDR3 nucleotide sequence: TGTGCCAGTAAAAGGGCGGGAGAAAACAATTCACCCCTCCACTTT. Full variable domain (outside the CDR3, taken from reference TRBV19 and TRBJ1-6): DGGITQSPKYLFRKEGQNVTLSCEQNLNHDAMYWYRQDPGQGLRLIYYSQIVNDFQKGDIAEGYSVSREKKESFPLTVTSAQKNPTAFYLCASKRAGENNSPLHFGNGTRLTVT.

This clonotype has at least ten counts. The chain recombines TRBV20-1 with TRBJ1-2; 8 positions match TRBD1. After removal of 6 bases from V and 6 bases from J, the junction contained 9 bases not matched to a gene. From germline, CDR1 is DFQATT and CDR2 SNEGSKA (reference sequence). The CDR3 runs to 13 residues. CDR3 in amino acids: CSAEQGANDGYTF. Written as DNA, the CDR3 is TGCAGTGCCGAGCAGGGGGCGAACGATGGCTACACCTTC.

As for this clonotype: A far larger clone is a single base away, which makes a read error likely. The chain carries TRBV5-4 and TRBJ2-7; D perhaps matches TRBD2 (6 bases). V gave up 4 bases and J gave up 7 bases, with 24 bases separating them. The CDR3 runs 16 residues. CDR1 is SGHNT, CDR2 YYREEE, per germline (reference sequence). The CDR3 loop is CASSPGLPSSYNEQYF. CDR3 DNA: TGTGCCAGCAGCCCGGGACTCCCGAGCTCCTACAATGAGCAGTACTTC.